This T cell receptor beta chain was recorded in a study of T cells in Graves' hyperthyroidism and ophthalmopathy. Germline trimming cut 3 bases from V and 3 bases from J; bases unmatched to any gene: 8. Germline assignment: CDR1 SQVTM and CDR2 ANQGSEA. This CDR3 has 15 amino acids. TCR beta CDR3 region amplification was performed from RNA transcripts. HTBI primers were the set used in a first-round RT-PCR of the TCR CDR3. TCRdb re-analysed the multiplex PCR reads in MiXCR, keeping a single row per CDR3 protein. Of more than 350,000 distinct CDR3 sequences listed, approximately 18% were seen once; the top ten hold 34%. This clonotype was seen at least ten times. What it binds is not known. Study findings and constraints: Most thyroid clonotypes expanded above 0.001 appeared in blood too. The model anticipated ophthalmopathy a median about six months pre-onset.

Together with thyroid ultrasound, orbital computed tomography, serum thyroxine and TRAb, clinical symptoms were used for diagnoses. The blood was taken when hyperthyroidism was first diagnosed, before any ophthalmopathy symptoms showed up. This TCR derives from a woman in her thirties with Graves' hyperthyroidism that later progressed to Graves' ophthalmopathy. The sample taken for sequencing was blood. J is TRBJ2-7 and V is TRBV29-1, with 10 bases aligning to TRBD2. CDR3 region: CSVDRVLAGHYEQYF. DNA of the CDR3: TGCAGCGTTGATAGGGTACTAGCGGGACACTACGAGCAGTACTTC.